This T cell receptor beta chain is from a study of T-cell memory formation after mild COVID-19. Whole-study findings and limits: Pre-infection memory held some responding clones, suggesting pre-existing cross-reactive T cells responded. SARS-CoV-2 specificity of second-wave clones peaking day 37 was unconfirmed. From day 15 to 85, contracting clones were balanced between CD4 and CD8, whereas later expanders leaned toward CD4+.

The V end was cut by 2 bases, the J end by 5 bases, with 15 bases between. The CDR3 length is 15 residues. The germline CDR1 and CDR2 sequences are SGHTA and FQGNSA. Constant-segment primers and 5'RACE yielded cDNA libraries for TCR alpha and TCR beta, each carrying sample barcodes and UMIs. TCRdb used MiXCR to reprocess the 5' RACE reads, holding one entry per CDR3 protein. The table has about 210,000 distinct CDR3 sequences, about 10% seen once. This clonotype has only a few counts. Its specificity is not known. The chain has TRBV7-2 and TRBJ1-2; possibly TRBD1 for D (5 bases). Sequencing was done on a sample of PBMCs or a T cell subset sorted from them (not recorded which). The origin of this receptor is a man younger than 30 who had mild COVID-19 (a few samples of this study predate the infection). Cell type and time point are not known. The CDR3, as DNA: TGTGCCAGCAGCTTATTCCAGGGCGTGGGGTATGGCTACACCTTC. Its protein product is CASSLFQGVGYGYTF.